The subject of this entry is one T cell receptor (beta chain). This sample is drawn from a study of identical twins. TCRdb reanalysed the 5' RACE reads using MiXCR and keeps one entry per CDR3 protein. The sample records approximately 140,000 distinct CDR3 sequences, approximately 4% being singletons. Trimming shortened V by 1 base and J by 0 bases, and 15 bases separated the two germline ends. The CDR3 runs to 17 residues. Germline loops: CDR1 SGDLS, CDR2 YYNGEE. No donor was unhealthy or non-Caucasian. The sample comprised memory T cells sorted from blood. The chain couples TRBV9 to TRBJ2-3, with a weak D call TRBD2 (6 bases). The TCR comes from a man in his late teens or twenties in good health. The CDR3 DNA is TGTGCCAGCAGCGTAAGCCCATACGGGAGTAGCACAGATACGCAGTATTTT. It translates to CASSVSPYGSSTDTQYF.